The subject of this entry is one T cell receptor beta chain. What it binds is unknown. The time point denotes: week 3, after first cycle of checkpoint inhibitor. Patients with prior systemic cancer treatment, concomitant immunosuppressants, or other active malignancies were excluded. This specimen belongs to a study of blood T cell dynamics during melanoma immunotherapy. Findings and limits, study-wide: Disease-control patients' PBMC repertoires became either more clonal or more diverse at W3.

The V end was cut by 3 bases, the J end by 4 bases, with 12 bases between. The germline gives CDR1 SGHAT, CDR2 FQNNGV. The CDR3 extends over 14 amino acids. Every bulk PBMC sample received the same 350 ng of DNA. Assay: immunoSEQ multiplex PCR; the TCRdb copy retains only in-frame clones and omits some. Among about 11,000 clones listed, almost 85% were seen once. V usage is TRBV11-2 and J usage is TRBJ1-1; D ambiguous. The receptor's source is a human donor with melanoma. The source was blood, collected from a patient treated with checkpoint blockade. The CDR3 sequence: CASSFERTGTEAFF. The CDR3 DNA sequence: TGTGCCAGCAGCTTTGAGCGGACGGGCACTGAAGCTTTCTTT.